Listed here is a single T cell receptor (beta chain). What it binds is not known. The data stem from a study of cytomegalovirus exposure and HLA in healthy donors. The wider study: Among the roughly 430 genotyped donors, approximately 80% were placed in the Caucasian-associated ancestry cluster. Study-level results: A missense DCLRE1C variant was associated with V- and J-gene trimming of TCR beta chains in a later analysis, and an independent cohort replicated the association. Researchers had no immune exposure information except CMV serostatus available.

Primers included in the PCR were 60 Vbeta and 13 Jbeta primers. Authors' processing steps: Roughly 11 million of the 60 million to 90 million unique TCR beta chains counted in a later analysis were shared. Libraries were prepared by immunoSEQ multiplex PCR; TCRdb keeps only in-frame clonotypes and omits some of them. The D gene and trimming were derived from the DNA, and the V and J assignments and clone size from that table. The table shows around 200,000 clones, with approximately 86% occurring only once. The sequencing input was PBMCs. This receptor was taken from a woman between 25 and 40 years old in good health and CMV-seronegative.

The CDR3 nucleotides are TGTGCCAGCAGCCAAGAACCACAGGGGCACAATCAGCCCCAGCATTTT. This codes for CASSQEPQGHNQPQHF. V and J are TRBV4-2 and TRBJ1-5; the match to TRBD1 covers 7 bases. Trimming took 0 bases from V and 3 from J; bases not matched to a gene: 5. Germline V gene sequence: CDR1 LGHNA, CDR2 YNFKEQ. This CDR3 comprises 16 residues.